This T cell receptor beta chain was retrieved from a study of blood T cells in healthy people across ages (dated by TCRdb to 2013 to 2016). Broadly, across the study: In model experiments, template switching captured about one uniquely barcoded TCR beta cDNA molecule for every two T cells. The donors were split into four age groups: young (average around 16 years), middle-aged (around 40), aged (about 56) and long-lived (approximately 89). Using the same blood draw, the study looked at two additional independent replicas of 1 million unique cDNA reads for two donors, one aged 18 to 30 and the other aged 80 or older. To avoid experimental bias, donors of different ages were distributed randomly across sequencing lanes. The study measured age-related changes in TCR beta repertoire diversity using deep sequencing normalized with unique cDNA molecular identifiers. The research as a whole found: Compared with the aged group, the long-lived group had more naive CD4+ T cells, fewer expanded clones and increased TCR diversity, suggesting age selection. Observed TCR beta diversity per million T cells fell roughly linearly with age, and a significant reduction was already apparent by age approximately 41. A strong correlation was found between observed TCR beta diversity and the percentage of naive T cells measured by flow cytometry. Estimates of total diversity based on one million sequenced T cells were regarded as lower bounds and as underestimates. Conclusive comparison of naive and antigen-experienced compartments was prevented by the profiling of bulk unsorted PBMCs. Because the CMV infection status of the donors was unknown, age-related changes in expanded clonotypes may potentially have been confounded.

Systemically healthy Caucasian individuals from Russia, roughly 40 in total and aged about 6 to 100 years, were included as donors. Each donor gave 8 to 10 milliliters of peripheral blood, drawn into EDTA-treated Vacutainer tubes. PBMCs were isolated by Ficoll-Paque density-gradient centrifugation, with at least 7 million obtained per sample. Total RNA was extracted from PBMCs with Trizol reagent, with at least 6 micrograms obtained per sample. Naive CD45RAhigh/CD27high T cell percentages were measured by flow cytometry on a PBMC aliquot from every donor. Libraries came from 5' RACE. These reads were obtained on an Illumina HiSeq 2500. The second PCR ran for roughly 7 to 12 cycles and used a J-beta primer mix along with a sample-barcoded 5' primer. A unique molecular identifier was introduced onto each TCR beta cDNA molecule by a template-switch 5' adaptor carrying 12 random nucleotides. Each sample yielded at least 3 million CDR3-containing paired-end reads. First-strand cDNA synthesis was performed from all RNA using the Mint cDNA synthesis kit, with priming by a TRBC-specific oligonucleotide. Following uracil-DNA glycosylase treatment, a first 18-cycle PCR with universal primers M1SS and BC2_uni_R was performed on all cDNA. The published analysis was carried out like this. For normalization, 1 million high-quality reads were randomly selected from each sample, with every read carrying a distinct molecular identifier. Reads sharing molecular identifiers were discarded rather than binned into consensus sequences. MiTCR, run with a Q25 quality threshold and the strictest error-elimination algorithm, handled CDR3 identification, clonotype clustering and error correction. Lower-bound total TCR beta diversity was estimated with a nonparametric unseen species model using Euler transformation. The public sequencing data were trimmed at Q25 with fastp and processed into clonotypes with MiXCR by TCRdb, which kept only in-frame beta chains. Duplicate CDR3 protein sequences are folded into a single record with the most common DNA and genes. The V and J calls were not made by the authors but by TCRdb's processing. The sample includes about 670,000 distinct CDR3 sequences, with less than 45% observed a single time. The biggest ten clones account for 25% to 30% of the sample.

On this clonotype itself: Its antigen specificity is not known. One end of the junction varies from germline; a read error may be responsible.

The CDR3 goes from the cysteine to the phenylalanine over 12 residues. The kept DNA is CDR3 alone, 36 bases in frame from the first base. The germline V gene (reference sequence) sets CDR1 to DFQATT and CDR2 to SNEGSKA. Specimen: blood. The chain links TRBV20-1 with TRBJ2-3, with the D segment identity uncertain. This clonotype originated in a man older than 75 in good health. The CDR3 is CSANDNTDTQYF. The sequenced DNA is TGCAGCGCTAACGACAACACAGATACGCAGTATTTT.